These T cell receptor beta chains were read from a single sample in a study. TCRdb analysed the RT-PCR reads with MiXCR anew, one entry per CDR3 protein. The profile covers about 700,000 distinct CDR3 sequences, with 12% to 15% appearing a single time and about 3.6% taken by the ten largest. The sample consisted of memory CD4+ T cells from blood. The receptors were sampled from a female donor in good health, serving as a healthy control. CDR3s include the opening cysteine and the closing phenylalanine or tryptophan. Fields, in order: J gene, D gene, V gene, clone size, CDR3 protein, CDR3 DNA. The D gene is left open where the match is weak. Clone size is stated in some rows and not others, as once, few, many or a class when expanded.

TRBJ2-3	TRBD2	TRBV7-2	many	CASSPSSGRGWADTQYF	TGTGCCAGCAGCCCATCTAGCGGGAGAGGGTGGGCAGATACGCAGTATTTT
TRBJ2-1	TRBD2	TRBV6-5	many	CASTYIAGGSYNEQFF	TGTGCCAGCACTTATATAGCGGGAGGCTCCTACAATGAGCAGTTCTTC
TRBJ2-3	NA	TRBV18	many	CASSPRGVGDTQYF	TGTGCCAGCTCACCCCGGGGCGTCGGAGATACGCAGTATTTT
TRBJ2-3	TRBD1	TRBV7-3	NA	CASSYAGGAYSTDTQYF	TGTGCCAGCAGTTATGCAGGGGGCGCCTATAGTACAGATACGCAGTATTTT
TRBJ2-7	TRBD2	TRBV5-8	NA	CASSLDGSGSVYEQYF	TGTGCCAGCAGCTTGGATGGTAGCGGGAGTGTGTACGAGCAGTACTTC
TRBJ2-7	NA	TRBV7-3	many	CASSHGGAEGYEQYF	TGTGCCAGCAGCCACGGAGGCGCGGAAGGATACGAGCAGTACTTC
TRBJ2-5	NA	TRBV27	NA	CASSWGRRETQYF	TGTGCCAGCAGTTGGGGACGTCGAGAGACCCAGTACTTC
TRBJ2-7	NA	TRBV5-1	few	CASSSERISYEQYF	TGCGCCAGCAGCTCAGAGCGGATCTCCTACGAGCAGTACTTC
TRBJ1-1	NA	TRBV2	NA	CASSEARGMNTEAFF	TGTGCCAGCAGTGAAGCGCGCGGAATGAACACTGAAGCTTTCTTT
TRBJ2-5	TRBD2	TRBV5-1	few	CASSAGTSGLQETQYF	TGCGCCAGCAGCGCCGGGACTAGCGGTCTCCAAGAGACCCAGTACTTC
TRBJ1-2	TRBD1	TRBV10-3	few	CAISDSGQGNYGYTF	TGTGCCATCAGTGATTCTGGACAGGGGAACTATGGCTACACCTTC
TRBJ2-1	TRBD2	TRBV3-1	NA	CASSQGLAGTYNEQFF	TGTGCCAGCAGCCAAGGACTAGCGGGTACTTACAATGAGCAGTTCTTC
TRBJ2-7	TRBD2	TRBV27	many	CASSSGLAGGRDEQYF	TGTGCCAGCTCCTCGGGGCTAGCGGGAGGTAGGGACGAGCAGTACTTC
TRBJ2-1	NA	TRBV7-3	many	CASSPVSVGNEQFF	TGTGCCAGCAGCCCAGTTTCGGTAGGGAATGAGCAGTTCTTC
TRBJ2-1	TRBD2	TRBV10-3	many	CAITPAAGGINEQFF	TGTGCCATCACCCCCGCGGCGGGAGGGATCAATGAGCAGTTCTTC
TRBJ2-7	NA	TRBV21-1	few	CASSTYRRTSGIPTYEQYF	TGTGCCAGCAGCACCTACAGGAGGACTAGCGGGATCCCGACCTACGAGCAGTACTTC
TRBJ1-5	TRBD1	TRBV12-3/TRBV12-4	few	CASSFQGARQPQHF	TGTGCCAGCAGTTTTCAGGGGGCAAGACAGCCCCAGCATTTT
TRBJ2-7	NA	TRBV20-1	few	CSAHNYEQYF	TGCAGTGCCCATAACTACGAGCAGTACTTC
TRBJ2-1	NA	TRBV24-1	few	CATSDSDAGSGYNEQFF	TGTGCCACCAGTGATTCCGACGCAGGGTCGGGCTACAATGAGCAGTTCTTC
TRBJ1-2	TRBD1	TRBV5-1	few	CASSLTTGPSAGGYTF	TGCGCCAGCAGCTTAACGACAGGGCCCTCTGCGGGCGGCTACACCTTC
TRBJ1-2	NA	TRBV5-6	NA	CASSLDPIEVWGYTF	TGTGCCAGCAGCTTGGACCCAATAGAGGTTTGGGGCTACACCTTC
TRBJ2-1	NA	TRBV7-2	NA	CASSQLGGADYNEQFF	TGTGCCAGCAGCCAACTGGGGGGGGCCGACTACAATGAGCAGTTCTTC
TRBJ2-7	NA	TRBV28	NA	CASSTGGHHYEQYF	TGTGCCAGCAGTACCGGGGGACACCACTACGAGCAGTACTTC
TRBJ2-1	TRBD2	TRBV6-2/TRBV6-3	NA	CASSSAGGNFSRFF	TGTGCCAGCAGTTCTGCGGGAGGTAATTTTAGTAGGTTCTTC
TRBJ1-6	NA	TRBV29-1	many	CSVEDRGEWFSPLHF	TGCAGCGTTGAAGATCGGGGGGAGTGGTTTTCACCCCTCCACTTT
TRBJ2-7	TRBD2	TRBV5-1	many	CASSVTAGTSEPYEQYF	TGCGCCAGCAGCGTGACCGCCGGGACTAGCGAGCCCTACGAGCAGTACTTC
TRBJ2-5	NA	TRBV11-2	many	CASSRSRETQYF	TGTGCCAGCAGCCGCTCCCGGGAGACCCAGTACTTC
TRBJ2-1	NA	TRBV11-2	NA	CAGAFRVDHNEQFF	TGTGCCGGGGCATTCCGGGTGGACCACAATGAGCAGTTCTTC
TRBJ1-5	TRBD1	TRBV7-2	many	CASSLEGASNQPQHF	TGCGCCAGCAGCTTGGAGGGGGCGAGCAATCAGCCCCAGCATTTT
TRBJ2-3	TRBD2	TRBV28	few	CASSPRLANSPDTQYF	TGTGCCAGCAGTCCCAGACTAGCCAACAGCCCAGATACGCAGTATTTT
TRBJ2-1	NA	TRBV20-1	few	CSARDRVAGEQFF	TGCAGTGCTAGAGACAGGGTGGCAGGGGAGCAGTTCTTC
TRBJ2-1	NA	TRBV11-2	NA	CASSSVQGRRNEQFF	TGTGCCAGCAGCTCCGTACAGGGAAGAAGGAATGAGCAGTTCTTC
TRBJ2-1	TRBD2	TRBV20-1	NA	CSASASGDSQRGEQFF	TGCAGTGCTAGCGCTAGCGGGGATTCTCAGCGCGGTGAGCAGTTCTTC
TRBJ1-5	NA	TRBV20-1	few	CSARDQPQHF	TGCAGTGCTAGAGATCAGCCCCAGCATTTT
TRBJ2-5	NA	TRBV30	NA	CAWGVTETQYF	TGTGCCTGGGGGGTTACAGAGACCCAGTACTTC
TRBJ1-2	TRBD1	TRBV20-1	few	CSARGTGTYYGYTF	TGCAGTGCTAGGGGGACAGGGACCTACTATGGCTACACCTTC
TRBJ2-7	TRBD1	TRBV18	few	CASSLNTGENEQYF	TGTGCCAGCTCACTCAACACAGGGGAAAACGAGCAGTACTTC
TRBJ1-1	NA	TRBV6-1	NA	CASNDMKDTEAFF	TGTGCCAGTAACGACATGAAAGACACTGAAGCTTTCTTT
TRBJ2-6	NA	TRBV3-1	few	CASKERSGANVLTF	TGTGCCAGCAAGGAGAGGTCTGGGGCCAACGTCCTGACTTTC
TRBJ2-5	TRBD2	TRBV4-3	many	CASSRSGANQETQYF	TGCGCCAGCAGCCGAAGCGGGGCAAACCAAGAGACCCAGTACTTC
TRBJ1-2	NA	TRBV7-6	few	CASSPREGTGGYTF	TGTGCCAGCAGCCCGAGAGAGGGGACTGGTGGCTACACCTTC
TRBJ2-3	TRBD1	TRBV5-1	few	CASSWGQSGTDTQYF	TGCGCCAGCAGCTGGGGACAGTCAGGCACAGATACGCAGTATTTT
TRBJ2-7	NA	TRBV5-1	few	CASRRAGTLEQYF	TGCGCCAGCAGACGTGCGGGGACCCTTGAGCAGTACTTC
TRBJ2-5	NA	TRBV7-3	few	CASSLRAEETQYF	TGTGCCAGCAGCTTAAGAGCCGAAGAGACCCAGTACTTC
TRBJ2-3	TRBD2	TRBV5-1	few	CASSVSTSGSADTQYF	TGCGCCAGCAGCGTCTCGACTAGCGGGAGTGCGGATACGCAGTATTTT
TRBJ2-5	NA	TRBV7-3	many	CASSFGSGETQYF	TGTGCCAGCAGCTTCGGGTCGGGCGAGACCCAGTACTTC
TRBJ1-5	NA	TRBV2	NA	CASSEEGGNQPQHF	TGTGCCAGCAGTGAAGAAGGGGGGAATCAGCCCCAGCATTTT
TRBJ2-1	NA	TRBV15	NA	CATSRDPNPYNEQFF	TGTGCCACCAGCAGAGATCCCAACCCCTACAATGAGCAGTTCTTC
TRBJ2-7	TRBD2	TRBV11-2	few	CASSFWGGKVKPYEQYF	TGTGCCAGCAGCTTTTGGGGGGGGAAGGTAAAACCCTACGAGCAGTACTTC
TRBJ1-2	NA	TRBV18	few	CASSPSAGRGDGYTF	TGTGCCAGCTCACCATCGGCAGGGAGGGGAGATGGCTACACCTTC
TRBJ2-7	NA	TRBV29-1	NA	CSVGGPYEQYF	TGCAGCGTTGGGGGACCCTACGAGCAGTACTTC
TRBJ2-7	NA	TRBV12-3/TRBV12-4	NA	CASSVGGPWDEQYF	TGTGCCTCATCGGTGGGAGGTCCTTGGGACGAGCAGTACTTC
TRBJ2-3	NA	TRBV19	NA	CASSNYGNTDTQYF	TGTGCCAGTAGTAACTATGGGAACACAGATACGCAGTATTTT
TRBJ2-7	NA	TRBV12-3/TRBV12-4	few	CASSLFEDSYEQYF	TGTGCCAGCAGTTTATTTGAGGATTCCTACGAGCAGTACTTC
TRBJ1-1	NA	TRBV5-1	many	CASVGNTEAFF	TGCGCCAGCGTAGGGAACACTGAAGCTTTCTTT